This TCR beta chain is from a study of blood T cell dynamics during melanoma immunotherapy. Across the study: First-line therapy was either pembrolizumab or nivolumab with ipilimumab for metastatic melanoma. Study-level points and caveats: PBMC repertoires of eventual disease-control patients split at W3 into clonality or diversity gains.

The repertoire was sequenced with immunoSEQ multiplex PCR; TCRdb's copy has only in-frame clones and lacks some. The data contain about 5,900 clones, 88% of them singletons. The time point was: pre-treatment baseline. Response was assessed by RECIST 1.1 at 12 weeks, except a couple of rapid progressors. No patient had earlier systemic cancer treatment, concurrent immunosuppressants, or another active cancer. Between the trimmed V and J ends, which lost 0 bases and 4 bases, there was a span of 3 bases. This CDR3 spans 11 amino acids. Germline V gene lookup returns CDR1 GTSNPN and CDR2 SVGIG (reference sequence). Concerning this clone itself: The antigen remains unidentified.

The sample was blood, taken from a patient treated with checkpoint blockade. V usage is TRBV30 and J usage is TRBJ2-5; D remains unclear. The clonotype originates from a human donor with melanoma. The chain's CDR3 is CAWSVRETQYF. The CDR3 DNA is TGTGCCTGGAGTGTACGAGAGACCCAGTACTTC. Together with reference TRBV30 and TRBJ2-5, the CDR3 gives the full variable domain: SQTIHQWPATLVQPVGSPLSLECTVEGTSNPNLYWYRQAAGRGLQLLFYSVGIGQISSEVPQNLSASRPQDRQFILSSKKLLLSDSGFYLCAWSVRETQYFGPGTRLLVL.